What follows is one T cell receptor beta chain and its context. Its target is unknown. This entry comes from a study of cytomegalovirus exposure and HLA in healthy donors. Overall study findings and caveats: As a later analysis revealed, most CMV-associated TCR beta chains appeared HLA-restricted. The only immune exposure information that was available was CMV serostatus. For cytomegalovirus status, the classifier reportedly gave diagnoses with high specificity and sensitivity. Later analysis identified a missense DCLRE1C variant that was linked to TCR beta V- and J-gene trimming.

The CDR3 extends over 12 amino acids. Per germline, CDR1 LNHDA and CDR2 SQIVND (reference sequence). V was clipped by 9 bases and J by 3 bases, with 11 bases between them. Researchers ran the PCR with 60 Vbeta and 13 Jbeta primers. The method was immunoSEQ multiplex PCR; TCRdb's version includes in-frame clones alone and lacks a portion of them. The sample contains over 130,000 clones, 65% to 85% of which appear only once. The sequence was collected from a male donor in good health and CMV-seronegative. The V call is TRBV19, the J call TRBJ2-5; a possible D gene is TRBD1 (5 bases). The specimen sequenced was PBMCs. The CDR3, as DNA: TGTGCCAGACCCAGGGCGAAAGAGACCCAGTACTTC. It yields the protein CARPRAKETQYF. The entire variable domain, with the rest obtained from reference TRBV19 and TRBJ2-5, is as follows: DGGITQSPKYLFRKEGQNVTLSCEQNLNHDAMYWYRQDPGQGLRLIYYSQIVNDFQKGDIAEGYSVSREKKESFPLTVTSAQKNPTAFYLCARPRAKETQYFGPGTRLLVL.